One sample yielded the 8 T cell receptor beta chains listed below, sequenced in a study of patients and donors after allogeneic stem cell transplantation. MiXCR was run by TCRdb on the RT-PCR reads, yielding one entry per CDR3 protein. The data show 190,000 or so distinct CDR3 sequences, with over 30% seen just once and around 10% held by the top ten. The sequenced sample was blood, either unsorted or a sorted T cell fraction (not recorded which). The receptors here all came from a human donor who was either an allogeneic HSCT recipient or a stem cell or donor lymphocyte infusion donor (not recorded which). It is not recorded whose cells these are; they may come from a transplant donor.

The chain is built from TRBV6-2 or TRBV6-3 and TRBJ2-1; TRBD1 is a possible D gene (5 bases). Germline values: CDR1 MNHEY, CDR2 SVGEGT. CDR3 length: 13 amino acids. Trimming cost V 3 bases and J 4 bases, with 7 bases left between them. In DNA form, the CDR3 reads TGTGCCAGCAGTTATTACAGGTACAATGAGCAGTTCTTC. As protein: CASSYYRYNEQFF.

The rearrangement joins TRBV4-2 to TRBJ1-2, with D possibly matching TRBD1 (5 bases). The CDR3 sequence is 17 residues long. Germline assignment: CDR1 LGHNA and CDR2 YNFKEQ. The ends were cut back, 0 bases at V and 1 base at J, with 15 bases in the middle. The CDR3, as DNA: TGTGCCAGCAGCCAAGACCGAGGGACGTCGTTTAACTATGGCTACACCTTC. It is translated as CASSQDRGTSFNYGYTF.

The rearrangement links TRBV9 to TRBJ2-7; D gene unclear. The germline V gene encodes CDR1 SGDLS and CDR2 YYNGEE. There are 14 residues in the CDR3. V was cut by 3 bases and J by 6 bases, with 16 bases left in between. CDR3 in amino acids: CASSAGHQKGEQYF. The CDR3 DNA sequence: TGTGCCAGCAGCGCGGGCCATCAGAAGGGCGAGCAGTACTTC.

The rearrangement links TRBV6-1 to TRBJ1-4, with 8 bases lining up with TRBD1. Germline CDR1 reads MNHNS; CDR2 reads SASEGT. V lost 5 bases and J lost 4; bases outside the gene matches: 9. This CDR3 is built from 16 residues. The CDR3 protein is CASSRRPGQVNEKLFF. The CDR3, as DNA: TGTGCCAGCAGTCGGAGACCGGGACAGGTTAATGAAAAACTGTTTTTT.

This clonotype appeared a few times. The CDR3 DNA is TGCAGTGCTAGTGGTTTCCCGGGCGCTGAAGCTTTCTTT. Its translation: CSASGFPGAEAFF. V and J are TRBV20-1 and TRBJ1-1; D ambiguous. Germline V gene lookup returns CDR1 DFQATT and CDR2 SNEGSKA (reference sequence). The germline V and J ends were trimmed by 3 bases and 6 bases, with 14 bases remaining between them. This CDR3 contains 13 residues.

This clonotype was picked up a small number of times. Written as DNA, the CDR3 is TGTGCCAGCAGCGACGGGACAGGGGGCGATGGCTACACCTTC. Amino acids: CASSDGTGGDGYTF. The chain combines TRBV9 with TRBJ1-2; the match to TRBD1 covers 12 bases. Trimming at V came to 3 bases and at J to 6 bases, leaving 3 bases not matched to a gene. Germline CDR1 is SGDLS and CDR2 is YYNGEE. This CDR3 comprises 14 residues.

This clonotype came up a few times. This chain joins TRBV12-3 or TRBV12-4 and TRBJ1-5; the D gene is possibly TRBD1 (5 bases). The CDR3 contains 16 residues. V was cut by 5 bases and J by 0 bases, with 14 bases left in between. CDR3 nucleotide sequence: TGTGCCAGCAGTATCAACCAGGGTAATAGCAATCAGCCCCAGCATTTT. This sequence encodes CASSINQGNSNQPQHF.

This clonotype was seen more than once but under ten times. The rearrangement joins TRBV10-3 to TRBJ2-7, with TRBD2 matching 9 bases. CDR1 and CDR2 from the germline V gene are ENHRY and SYGVKD. The CDR3 consists of 15 residues. After removal of 5 bases from V and 4 bases from J, the junction contained 9 bases not matched to a gene. CDR3 coding DNA: TGTGCCATCAGTCCTAGCGGGGAACCCTTTTACGAGCAGTACTTC. Its protein product is CAISPSGEPFYEQYF.